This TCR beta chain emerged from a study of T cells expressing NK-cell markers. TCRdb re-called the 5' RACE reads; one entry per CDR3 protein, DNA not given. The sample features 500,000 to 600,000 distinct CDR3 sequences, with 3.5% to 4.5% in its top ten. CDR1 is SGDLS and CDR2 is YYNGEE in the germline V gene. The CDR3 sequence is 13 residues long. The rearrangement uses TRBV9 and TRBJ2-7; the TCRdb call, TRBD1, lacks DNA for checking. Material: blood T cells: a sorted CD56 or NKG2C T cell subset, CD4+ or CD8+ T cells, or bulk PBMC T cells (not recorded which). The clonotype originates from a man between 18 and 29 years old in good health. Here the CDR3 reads CASSGRATYEQYF.